The entry below gives a single T cell receptor beta chain sequence along with its context. The sample holds one count of this clone. Its recognized antigen is unknown. No clone much larger than this one lies a single base away; base qualities are absent. This record belongs to a study of blood T cell repertoires in COVID-19 (dated by TCRdb to 2019 to 2021). As for the study more broadly: Samples covering the acute and convalescent phases of COVID-19 were provided by collaborators in the United States, Italy and Spain. The samples were drawn from two sources: the first 160 participants of the ongoing ImmuneRACE study, and 950 to 1,500 subjects contributed by 6 global collaborators. HLA class I and class II types, where available, came from metadata supplied by the sample provider rather than from assay-based typing. The dataset comprised deeply sampled blood TCRbeta repertoires from subjects exposed to, actively infected with, or recovered from COVID-19. The material from the prospective study consisted of cDNA or gDNA derived from T cells, B-cell-depleted T cells, or PBMCs. Sample metadata almost always included a de-identified subject ID, COVID-19 status, age in years and sex. The repertoires were made available in a free public database intended to serve as a resource for research on the immune response to SARS-CoV-2.

The study at large found these results: Clinical and demographic metadata were provided uncurated, with the amount varying by source and participant.

The immunoSEQ Assay, a bias-controlled multiplex PCR, was used to amplify TCRbeta CDR3 regions from genomic DNA. In the original analysis: Nucleated cell counts per sample were estimated from amplification of reference gene primers within the assay. To quantify the absolute abundance of each unique TCRbeta CDR3 rearrangement, sequence reads were collapsed and filtered. Productive Simpson clonality was computed per sample as the square root of Simpson's diversity index over productive rearrangements. TCRdb stores this immuneACCESS table with in-frame sequences only. Part of the clones is absent; in the studies checked, under half of the shortfall reflects unresolved V genes, and no reason is known for the rest. V and J calls and clone size are copied from that table; D and trimming were computed from the DNA. The sample table holds 270,000 or so clones, of which nearly 90% were seen once. The ten largest clones capture roughly 2% of the sample.

The CDR3 goes from the cysteine to the phenylalanine over 14 residues. CDR3 DNA is the only sequence kept; it has 42 bases, read in frame from the first base. The germline V gene gives CDR1 as LGHNA and CDR2 as YSLEER. Relative to germline, V is missing 1 base and J is missing 3 bases, with 2 bases of the junction outside any gene match. In Seattle, one collaborating source enrolled patients while the infection was active and tracked those patients longitudinally over the course of disease. Collaborating institutions collected whole blood in K2EDTA tubes following their own protocols. For TCRbeta analysis, collaborator samples were shipped as frozen whole blood, as isolated PBMCs, or as DNA extracted from either sample type.

Specimen: peripheral blood. The chain is made from TRBV4-3 and TRBJ2-7; TRBD1 agrees with 8 junctional bases. This receptor was identified in a woman aged 60 to 75 with COVID-19, enrolled during active disease. CDR3 loop: CASSQVGTGYEQYF. The DNA sequence is as follows: TGCGCCAGCAGCCAAGTCGGGACAGGCTACGAGCAGTACTTC.